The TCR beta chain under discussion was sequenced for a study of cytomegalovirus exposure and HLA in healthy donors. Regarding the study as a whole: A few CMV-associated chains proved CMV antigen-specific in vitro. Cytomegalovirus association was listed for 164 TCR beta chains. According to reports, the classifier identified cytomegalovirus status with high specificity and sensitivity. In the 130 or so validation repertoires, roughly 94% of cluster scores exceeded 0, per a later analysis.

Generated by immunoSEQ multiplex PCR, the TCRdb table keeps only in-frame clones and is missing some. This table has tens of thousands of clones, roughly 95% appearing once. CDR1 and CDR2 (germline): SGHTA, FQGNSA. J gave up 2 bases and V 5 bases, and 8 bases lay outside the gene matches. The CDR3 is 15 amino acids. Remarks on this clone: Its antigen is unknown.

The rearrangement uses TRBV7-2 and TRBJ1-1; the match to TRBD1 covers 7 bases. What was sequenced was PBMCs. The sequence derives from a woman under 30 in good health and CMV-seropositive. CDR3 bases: TGTGCCAGCAGCGTAACCGGGACAGCTAACACTGAAGCTTTCTTT. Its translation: CASSVTGTANTEAFF. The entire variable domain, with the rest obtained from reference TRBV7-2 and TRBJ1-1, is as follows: GAGVSQSPSNKVTEKGKDVELRCDPISGHTALYWYRQSLGQGLEFLIYFQGNSAPDKSGLPSDRFSAERTGGSVSTLTIQRTQQEDSAVYLCASSVTGTANTEAFFGQGTRLTVV.